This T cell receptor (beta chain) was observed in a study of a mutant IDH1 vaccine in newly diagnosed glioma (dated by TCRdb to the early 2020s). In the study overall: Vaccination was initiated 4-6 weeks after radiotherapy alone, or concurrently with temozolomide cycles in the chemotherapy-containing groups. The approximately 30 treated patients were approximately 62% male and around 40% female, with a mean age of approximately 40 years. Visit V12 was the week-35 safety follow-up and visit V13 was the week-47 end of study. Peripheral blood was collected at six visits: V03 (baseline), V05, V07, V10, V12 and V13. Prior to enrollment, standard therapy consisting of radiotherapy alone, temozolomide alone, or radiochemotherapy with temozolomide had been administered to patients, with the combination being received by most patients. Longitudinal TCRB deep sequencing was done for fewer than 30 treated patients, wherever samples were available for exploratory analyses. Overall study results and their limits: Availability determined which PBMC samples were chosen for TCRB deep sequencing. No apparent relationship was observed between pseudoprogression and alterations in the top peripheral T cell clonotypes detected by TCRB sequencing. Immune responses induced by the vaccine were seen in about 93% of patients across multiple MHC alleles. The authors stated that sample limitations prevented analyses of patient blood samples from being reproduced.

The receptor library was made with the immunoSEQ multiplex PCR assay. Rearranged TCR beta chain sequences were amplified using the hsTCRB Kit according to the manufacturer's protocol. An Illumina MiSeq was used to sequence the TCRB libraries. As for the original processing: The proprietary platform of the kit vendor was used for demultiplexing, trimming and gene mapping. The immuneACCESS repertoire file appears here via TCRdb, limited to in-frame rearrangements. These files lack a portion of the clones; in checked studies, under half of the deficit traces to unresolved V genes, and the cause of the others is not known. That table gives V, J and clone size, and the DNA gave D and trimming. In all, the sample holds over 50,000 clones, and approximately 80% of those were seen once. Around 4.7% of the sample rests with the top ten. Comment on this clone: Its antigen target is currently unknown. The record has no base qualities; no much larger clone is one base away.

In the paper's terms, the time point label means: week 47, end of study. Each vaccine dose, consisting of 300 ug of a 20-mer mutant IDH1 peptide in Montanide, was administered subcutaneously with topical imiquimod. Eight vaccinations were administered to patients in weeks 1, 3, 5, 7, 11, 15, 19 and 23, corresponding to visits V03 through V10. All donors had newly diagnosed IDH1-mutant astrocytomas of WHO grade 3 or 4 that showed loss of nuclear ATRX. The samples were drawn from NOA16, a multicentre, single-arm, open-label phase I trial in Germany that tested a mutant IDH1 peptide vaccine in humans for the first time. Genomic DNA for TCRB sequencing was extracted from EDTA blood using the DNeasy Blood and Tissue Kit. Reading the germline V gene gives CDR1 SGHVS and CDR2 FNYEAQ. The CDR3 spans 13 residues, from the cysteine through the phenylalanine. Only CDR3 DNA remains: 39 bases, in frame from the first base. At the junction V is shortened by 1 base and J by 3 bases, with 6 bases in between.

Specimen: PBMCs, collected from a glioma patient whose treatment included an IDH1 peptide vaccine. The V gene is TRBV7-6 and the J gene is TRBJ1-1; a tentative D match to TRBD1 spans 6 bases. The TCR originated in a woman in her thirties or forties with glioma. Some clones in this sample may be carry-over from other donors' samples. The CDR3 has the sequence CASSLDRDTEAFF. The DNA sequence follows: TGTGCCAGCAGCTTAGACAGGGACACTGAAGCTTTCTTT.